This TCR beta chain appears in the sequencing data of a study of blood T cell repertoires in COVID-19. Study-wide background: Collection of acute and convalescent COVID-19 samples took place in the United States, Italy and Spain.

This clone was counted between two and nine times. Original processing methods: The assay estimated nucleated cells by amplifying reference gene primers. The protocol was immunoSEQ multiplex PCR, while the TCRdb copy is restricted to in-frame clones and leaves out a portion. V and J calls and clone size are those listed in that table; D and trimming were worked out from the DNA. The sample has 100,000 to 150,000 clones, around three quarters seen once; the top ten hold more than 35%. V trimming: 4 bases; J trimming: 4 bases; junction bases outside the gene matches: 5. The CDR3 consists of 14 residues. Germline lookup yields CDR1 SGDLS and CDR2 YYNGEE.

This TCR was sampled from a man aged 35 to 55 with active or convalescent COVID-19. V is TRBV9 and J is TRBJ2-5; 9 nucleotides agree with TRBD1. Sequences were obtained from peripheral blood. The CDR3 DNA follows: TGTGCCAGCAGCCCAACAGGGGGCGGAGAGACCCAGTACTTC. Its protein product is CASSPTGGGETQYF.